The next 22 T cell receptor beta chains were all read from a single sample in a study of Ad26.COV2.S vaccination and SARS-CoV-2 variants. Produced via immunoSEQ multiplex PCR; TCRdb's table is partial and in-frame only. The sample has about 390,000 clones, more than 85% seen once. Treatment noted: roughly 18 received Ad26.COV2.S at low or high dose, single or two shots; 5 received placebo; per-sample allocation not given. The investigators took samples on day 63 after the first vaccine or placebo injection. Sample: peripheral blood, taken in a trial of Ad26.COV2.S vaccine versus placebo. The receptor set was obtained from a person between 18 and 59 years old who received the Ad26.COV2.S COVID-19 vaccine or a placebo.

The rearrangement links TRBV9 to TRBJ2-1; D might be TRBD2 (5 bases). Germline lookup yields CDR1 SGDLS and CDR2 YYNGEE. V lost 0 bases and J lost 6, with 16 bases in between. The CDR3 consists of 16 residues. The CDR3 loop reads CASSVGLAGRINEQFF. CDR3 in DNA: TGTGCCAGCAGCGTAGGACTGGCGGGCCGGATCAATGAGCAGTTCTTC.

DNA of the CDR3: TGTGCCAGCAGCTTTCACAGGGGGAGATCGACTAGCACAGATACGCAGTATTTT. This translates into CASSFHRGRSTSTDTQYF. The genes are TRBV5-5 and TRBJ2-3; TRBD1 matches 8 bases. Looked up from germline, CDR1 is SGHKS and CDR2 is YYEKEE (reference sequence). Trimming at V came to 2 bases and at J to 0 bases, leaving 11 bases not matched to a gene. There are 18 residues in the CDR3.

This rearrangement joins TRBV29-1 to TRBJ1-2; the match to TRBD1 covers 7 bases. Germline trimming cut 5 bases from V and 8 bases from J; bases unmatched to any gene: 8. The germline V gene has CDR1 SQVTM and CDR2 ANQGSEA. The CDR3 runs 12 residues. The CDR3 is CSVPGGLGGYTF. CDR3 in DNA: TGCAGCGTTCCAGGGGGTCTCGGGGGCTACACCTTC.

The rearrangement uses TRBV3-1 (or the pseudogene TRBV3-2) and TRBJ1-2, with D unclear. Germline values: CDR1 LGHDT, CDR2 YNNKEL (reference sequence). V was shortened by 4 bases and J by 4 bases, with 7 bases between the two germline ends. The CDR3 loop spans 12 amino acids. The CDR3 loop reads CASSPGGYGYTF. CDR3 in DNA: TGTGCCAGCAGCCCGGGAGGCTATGGCTACACCTTC.

About this clone itself: Other DNA sequences in this sample translate to the same CDR3. The chain employs TRBV10-3 and TRBJ1-5, with D perhaps TRBD1 (6 bases). With 3 bases removed from V and 4 bases from J, the gap between germline ends came to 7 bases. The CDR3 is 13 residues long. Per germline, CDR1 ENHRY and CDR2 SYGVKD. CDR3: CAISEQGNQPQHF. The CDR3 nucleotides are TGTGCCATCAGTGAACAGGGAAATCAGCCCCAGCATTTT.

V usage is TRBV11-2 and J usage is TRBJ2-1; D not certain. The CDR3 sequence is 13 residues long. Germline CDR1 SGHAT, CDR2 FQNNGV. The ends were cut back, 4 bases at V and 9 bases at J, with 13 bases in the middle. In DNA, the CDR3 is TGTGCCAGCAGCTCCGCGCGTTCGGTTGAGCAGTTCTTC. Translating gives CASSSARSVEQFF.

This sequence joins TRBV4-3 and TRBJ2-1; D is possibly TRBD2 (5 bases). CDR1 and CDR2 from the germline V gene are LGHNA and YSLEER. Trimming left V 0 bases short and J 0 bases short, with 9 bases between. The length of the CDR3 is 16 residues. The CDR3 DNA reads as TGCGCCAGCAGCCAAGAGATAGGGAGCTCCTACAATGAGCAGTTCTTC. Translation: CASSQEIGSSYNEQFF.

The rearrangement uses TRBV7-2 and TRBJ2-4, with D perhaps being TRBD1 or TRBD2 (5 bases each). V was clipped by 6 bases and J by 9 bases, with 21 bases between them. Germline CDR1 SGHTA, CDR2 FQGNSA. The CDR3 contains 15 residues. The CDR3 sequence is CASRFGDAGPAIQYF. The CDR3 DNA reads TGTGCCAGCAGATTTGGGGACGCCGGACCAGCCATTCAGTACTTC.

The gene calls are TRBV3-1 (or the pseudogene TRBV3-2) and TRBJ2-7; a weak D match, TRBD2 (6 bases). The V end was cut by 6 bases, the J end by 0 bases, with 21 bases between. Germline V CDR1 and CDR2: LGHDT, YNNKEL (reference sequence). The CDR3 has 17 amino acids. CDR3 sequence reads: CASSRNDRAGSSYEQYF. In DNA, the CDR3 is TGTGCCAGCAGTCGAAACGACCGGGCGGGGAGCTCCTACGAGCAGTACTTC.

The chain couples TRBV19 to TRBJ1-1; D not certain. The V end lost 6 bases, the J end lost 7 bases, and 6 bases lay between the germline ends. CDR3 length equals 10 residues. CDR1 LNHDA and CDR2 SQIVND come from the germline V gene (reference sequence). This chain's CDR3 is CASSNVEAFF. Here the CDR3 DNA reads TGTGCCAGTAGCAACGTTGAAGCTTTCTTT.

This clone was found a few times. The V gene is TRBV7-9, the J gene TRBJ1-2; TRBD1 matches at 7 bases. Germline V gene sequence: CDR1 SEHNR, CDR2 FQNEAQ (reference sequence). CDR3 length: 15 residues. Trimming cost V 4 bases and J 4 bases; bases outside gene matches: 9. CDR3 nucleotide sequence: TGTGCCAGCAGCTCTCTACGACAGGGTGCCTATGGCTACACCTTC. Encoded protein: CASSSLRQGAYGYTF.

In its sample, this clone was seen a few times. V and J are TRBV19 and TRBJ2-2; the D gene could be TRBD1 or TRBD2 (5 bases each). Per germline, CDR1 LNHDA and CDR2 SQIVND (reference sequence). The CDR3 consists of 15 residues. Trimming stripped 3 bases from V and 4 bases from J, with 12 bases between. In DNA form, the CDR3 reads TGTGCCAGTAGTATTGAGGGGTATGGCACCGGGGAGCTGTTTTTT. Encoded protein: CASSIEGYGTGELFF.

The V call is TRBV30, the J call TRBJ1-6; D remains ambiguous. Trimming pared 3 bases from V and 5 bases from J, leaving 8 bases between. The CDR3 has 13 residues. CDR1 and CDR2 from the germline V gene are GTSNPN and SVGIG (reference sequence). CDR3 DNA: TGTGCCTGGAGGGAGGGAGATAATTCACCCCTCCACTTT. Its protein is CAWREGDNSPLHF.

The chain recombines TRBV10-2 with TRBJ2-7; D is unclear. The CDR3 runs to 13 residues. From germline, CDR1 is WSHSY and CDR2 SAAADI. V was clipped by 4 bases and J by 3 bases, with 10 bases between them. In DNA form, the CDR3 reads TGCGCCAGCAGTGTCGGCCGAGACTACGAGCAGTACTTC. The encoded protein is CASSVGRDYEQYF.

The chain links TRBV6-5 to TRBJ1-6, with D unresolved. The germline V gene encodes CDR1 MNHEY and CDR2 SVGAGI. The CDR3 has 15 residues. With 8 bases removed from V and 7 bases from J, the gap between germline ends came to 18 bases. CDR3 nucleotide sequence: TGTGCCAGCGGTATGCGCGGGGATCCGAATTCACCCCTCCACTTT. Encoded protein: CASGMRGDPNSPLHF.

The rearrangement links TRBV5-4 to TRBJ1-2, with D uncertain. Trimming removed 4 bases at V and 7 bases at J, with 23 bases between. Per the germline V gene, CDR1 is SGHNT and CDR2 is YYREEE (reference sequence). The CDR3 is 16 residues long. CDR3 in amino acids: CASSLDPDSLRSGYTF. The CDR3 DNA is TGTGCCAGCAGCCTCGATCCGGACTCCTTGAGGAGTGGCTACACCTTC.

This clone has only a few counts. The rearrangement uses TRBV27 and TRBJ1-5; D unresolved. The CDR3 covers 12 residues. Germline V gene lookup returns CDR1 MNHEY and CDR2 SMNVEV (reference sequence). V dropped 3 bases and J dropped 4 bases, with 4 bases sitting between them. The DNA of the CDR3 is TGTGCCAGCAGTTTGCCAAATCAGCCCCAGCATTTT. Its protein is CASSLPNQPQHF.

As DNA, the CDR3 is TGTGCCAGCAGCTTCGGACAGGGGAGTCAGCCCCAGCATTTT. Translation: CASSFGQGSQPQHF. The chain employs TRBV7-9 and TRBJ1-5, with 9 bases fitting TRBD1. The germline CDR1 and CDR2 sequences are SEHNR and FQNEAQ (reference sequence). The V segment lost 3 bases and the J segment 6 bases; nucleotides outside the gene matches: 3. The CDR3 loop spans 14 amino acids. The full variable domain, completed using reference TRBV7-9 and TRBJ1-5, is DTGVSQNPRHKITKRGQNVTFRCDPISEHNRLYWYRQTLGQGPEFLTYFQNEAQLEKSRLLSDRFSAERPKGSFSTLEIQRTEQGDSAMYLCASSFGQGSQPQHFGDGTRLSIL.

This clone appeared a few times. The V gene is TRBV30, the J gene TRBJ2-5; D possibly uses TRBD1 or TRBD2 (5 bases each). CDR3 size: 14 residues. Per the germline V gene, CDR1 is GTSNPN and CDR2 is SVGIG (reference sequence). V shed 4 bases and J shed 4 bases, with 16 bases lying between them. In DNA, the CDR3 is TGTGCCTGGAACCGGGACGAAGTTGGAGAGACCCAGTACTTC. Its protein product is CAWNRDEVGETQYF.

This sequence joins TRBV5-4 and TRBJ1-4, with 7 bases identical to TRBD1. V lost 4 bases, J lost 4 bases, and 7 bases stayed unmatched. Germline CDR1 and CDR2: SGHNT and YYREEE (reference sequence). The CDR3 loop spans 15 amino acids. The CDR3 sequence: CASSPGTAINEKLFF. The CDR3 bases are TGTGCCAGCAGCCCCGGGACAGCTATTAATGAAAAACTGTTTTTT. Full variable domain (rest looked up from reference TRBV5-4 and TRBJ1-4): ETGVTQSPTHLIKTRGQQVTLRCSSQSGHNTVSWYQQALGQGPQFIFQYYREEENGRGNFPPRFSGLQFPNYSSELNVNALELDDSALYLCASSPGTAINEKLFFGSGTQLSVL.

J is TRBJ1-1 and V is TRBV29-1; possible D gene TRBD1, 6 bases. The germline gives CDR1 SQVTM, CDR2 ANQGSEA. There are 12 residues in the CDR3. Deletions cut 5 bases from V and 5 bases from J, with 12 bases between. This chain's CDR3 is CSVLGTITEAFF. The CDR3 DNA reads as TGCAGCGTTCTAGGGACAATAACTGAAGCTTTCTTT.

The chain links TRBV4-3 to TRBJ2-1; tentatively, D is TRBD2 (6 bases). From germline, CDR1 is LGHNA and CDR2 YSLEER. This CDR3 spans 14 amino acids. Between the trimmed V and J ends, which lost 4 bases and 5 bases, there was a span of 12 bases. Written as DNA, the CDR3 is TGCGCCAGCAGCCTGGGACTTTCAAACAATGAGCAGTTCTTC. It translates to CASSLGLSNNEQFF.